Listed here are 23 T cell receptor beta chains from one sample, sequenced in a study of glioma-infiltrating T cells after dendritic cell vaccination. Sequencing used immunoSEQ multiplex PCR; TCRdb keeps in-frame clones, though not all of them. Found here are roughly 60,000 clones, 70% to 85% of them singletons; the top ten hold about a sixth. Indicated time point: after dendritic cell vaccination, including at tumor progression/relapse. Source: blood, taken after dendritic cell vaccination. These receptors were taken from a human donor with glioblastoma.

The chain is built from TRBV5-1 and TRBJ2-7; TRBD2 matches at 7 bases. CDR3 length: 15 residues. Trimming at V came to 3 bases and at J to 5 bases, leaving 11 bases not matched to a gene. The germline V gene encodes CDR1 SGHRS and CDR2 YFSETQ. The CDR3 DNA follows: TGCGCCAGCAGCTCCTTGGGGGGGGGAATCGACGAGCAGTACTTC. Protein product: CASSSLGGGIDEQYF.

V is TRBV27 and J is TRBJ2-3; D is undetermined. V lost 2 bases and J lost 2, with 5 bases in between. CDR1 is MNHEY and CDR2 is SMNVEV in the germline V gene (reference sequence). The CDR3 runs 13 residues. Written as DNA, the CDR3 is TGTGCCAGCAGTTTAAAGCCCACAGATACGCAGTATTTT. This codes for CASSLKPTDTQYF.

V is TRBV2 and J is TRBJ2-3, with TRBD2 identical over 9 bases. CDR1 is SNHLY, CDR2 FYNNEI, per germline. The CDR3 has 14 residues. V dropped 6 bases and J dropped 2; count of bases not matched to a gene: 3. The CDR3 loop reads CASRAGGPTDTQYF. The DNA for the CDR3 is TGTGCCAGCAGAGCGGGGGGCCCCACAGATACGCAGTATTTT.

This clone was seen a handful of times. The chain carries TRBV18 and TRBJ1-4; tentative D call: TRBD1 (6 bases). Trimming took 3 bases from V and 5 from J, leaving 16 bases between them. Looked up from germline, CDR1 is KGHSH and CDR2 is LQKENI. CDR3 length: 16 residues. The CDR3 loop is CASSPSQDSRNEKLFF. CDR3 sequence (DNA): TGTGCCAGCTCACCCTCCCAGGACAGCCGGAATGAAAAACTGTTTTTT.

The chain is built from TRBV9 and TRBJ2-3, with TRBD2 identical over 11 bases. Losses at the gene ends were 0 bases for V and 11 bases for J; bases not matched to a gene: 11. CDR3 length equals 16 residues. Looked up from germline, CDR1 is SGDLS and CDR2 is YYNGEE. CDR3 sequence: CASSVVLAGAHGVQYF. The CDR3 DNA reads as TGTGCCAGCAGCGTAGTACTAGCGGGGGCCCACGGTGTGCAGTATTTT.

The chain carries TRBV5-4 and TRBJ2-5; 11 bases agree with TRBD2. V lost 5 bases and J lost 0; bases outside the gene matches: 6. This CDR3 is built from 16 residues. Germline CDR1 SGHNT, CDR2 YYREEE (reference sequence). The CDR3 nucleotides read TGTGCCAGCAGTCCTGGACTAGCGGGCCACCAAGAGACCCAGTACTTC. Residues: CASSPGLAGHQETQYF.

The chain links TRBV19 to TRBJ1-2, with no clear D. CDR1 is LNHDA, CDR2 SQIVND, per germline (reference sequence). The CDR3 is 13 amino acids. Trimming took 2 bases from V and 5 from J, leaving 9 bases between them. The CDR3 sequence: CASSITAVYGYTF. For the CDR3, the DNA is TGTGCCAGTAGTATAACAGCAGTATATGGCTACACCTTC.

The V gene is TRBV5-5, the J gene TRBJ1-1; unclear D gene. V gave up 3 bases and J gave up 0 bases, with 12 bases separating them. Germline CDR1 and CDR2: SGHKS and YYEKEE (reference sequence). This CDR3 region has 15 residues. CDR3 nucleotide sequence: TGTGCCAGCAGCTCTGAAAGTGGCTTGAACACTGAAGCTTTCTTT. This sequence encodes CASSSESGLNTEAFF.

This chain joins TRBV5-8 and TRBJ2-5; D perhaps matches TRBD2 (5 bases). Germline V gives CDR1 SGHTS, CDR2 YDEGEE. Trimming took off 0 bases at V and 2 bases at J, with 17 bases between the two ends. The CDR3 runs to 17 residues. The CDR3 nucleotides read TGTGCCAGCAGCTTGGTCGGACTTACGCGACTACAAGAGACCCAGTACTTC. Translation: CASSLVGLTRLQETQYF.

The chain links TRBV6-5 to TRBJ1-1; TRBD1 matches 10 bases. The germline V gene has CDR1 MNHEY and CDR2 SVGAGI. The junction had 0 bases not matched to a gene; V was cut back by 2 bases and J by 3 bases. The CDR3 runs 14 residues. The CDR3 region is CASSYGTGDTEAFF. The CDR3 coding sequence is TGTGCCAGCAGTTACGGGACAGGGGACACTGAAGCTTTCTTT.

This clone was counted a single time. V usage is TRBV5-1 and J usage is TRBJ1-1; the D gene is possibly TRBD1 (5 bases). Germline CDR1 reads SGHRS; CDR2 reads YFSETQ. Trimming stripped 4 bases from V and 7 bases from J, with 20 bases between. The CDR3 runs to 15 residues. Here the CDR3 DNA reads TGCGCCAGCAGCAAAAGACAGACCCGAGAAGTTGAAGCTTTCTTT. Residues: CASSKRQTREVEAFF.

This rearrangement joins TRBV7-8 to TRBJ2-2; a possible D gene is TRBD1 (5 bases). The V end was cut by 5 bases, the J end by 4 bases, with 11 bases between. Germline V gives CDR1 SGHVS, CDR2 FQNEAQ. The CDR3 totals 14 residues. The CDR3 here is CASSAQGGTGELFF. CDR3 DNA sequence: TGTGCCAGCAGCGCCCAGGGTGGCACCGGGGAGCTGTTTTTT.

The CDR3 here is CASSPLAGGPGTDTQYF. The CDR3 DNA follows: TGTGCCAGCTCACCTCTAGCGGGGGGGCCAGGAACAGATACGCAGTATTTT. The genes are TRBV18 and TRBJ2-3; 12 positions agree with TRBD2. Germline V gene data show CDR1 as KGHSH and CDR2 as LQKENI. The V gene end was trimmed by 3 bases and the J gene end by 3 bases; junction bases not matched to a gene: 7. The CDR3 runs 17 residues.

The chain is built from TRBV5-1 and TRBJ1-1, with D possibly matching TRBD1 (6 bases). Trimming shortened V by 4 bases and J by 1 base, and 11 bases separated the two germline ends. The germline CDR1 and CDR2 sequences are SGHRS and YFSETQ. This CDR3 contains 14 residues. The CDR3 DNA is TGCGCCAGCAGCCTCATGGACAGGAACACTGAAGCTTTCTTT. The encoded protein is CASSLMDRNTEAFF.

The table lists this clone with a count of one. This sequence joins TRBV19 and TRBJ1-2; possibly TRBD1 for D (6 bases). Germline-derived CDR1 and CDR2 are LNHDA and SQIVND (reference sequence). This CDR3 has 13 residues. V lost 7 bases, J lost 4 bases, and 13 bases lay in between. The CDR3 loop is CASTGRGGYGYTF. The CDR3 DNA is TGTGCCAGTACCGGCAGGGGCGGCTATGGCTACACCTTC. Together with reference TRBV19 and TRBJ1-2, the CDR3 gives the full variable domain: DGGITQSPKYLFRKEGQNVTLSCEQNLNHDAMYWYRQDPGQGLRLIYYSQIVNDFQKGDIAEGYSVSREKKESFPLTVTSAQKNPTAFYLCASTGRGGYGYTFGSGTRLTVV.

The V gene is TRBV30, the J gene TRBJ2-7, with 7 bases aligning to TRBD1. CDR3 length: 13 residues. V shed 4 bases, J shed 4 bases, and the junction held 7 bases outside the gene matches. Per the germline V gene, CDR1 is GTSNPN and CDR2 is SVGIG (reference sequence). CDR3 nucleotides: TGTGCCTGGACCGGGGACAGATATTACGAGCAGTACTTC. Its translation: CAWTGDRYYEQYF.

The sample holds one count of this clone. The chain combines TRBV5-1 with TRBJ2-1; 9 bases agree with TRBD2. CDR1 and CDR2 (germline): SGHRS, YFSETQ. V lost 4 bases and J lost 0; bases outside the gene matches: 8. This CDR3 region has 17 residues. Here the CDR3 DNA reads TGCGCCAGCAGCGCGAGCGGGGGGCAGAGCTCCTACAATGAGCAGTTCTTC. Translated: CASSASGGQSSYNEQFF.

J is TRBJ2-2 and V is TRBV7-6; possibly TRBD2 for D (6 bases). The CDR3 is 15 residues long. Trimming took 2 bases from V and 7 from J, leaving 14 bases between them. The V gene's germline CDR1 is SGHVS and CDR2 FNYEAQ. The CDR3 region has the DNA TGTGCCAGCAGCTTACGGGACTCTCGGAGCGGGGAGCTGTTTTTT. Amino acid sequence: CASSLRDSRSGELFF.

The chain uses TRBV6-1 and TRBJ1-1, with D possibly matching TRBD1 (5 bases). Germline CDR1 is MNHNS and CDR2 is SASEGT. CDR3 length equals 14 residues. The V and J ends lost 7 bases and 1 base respectively, with 13 bases between them. The DNA for the CDR3 is TGTGCCAGCATGCGGGGCACTCCGAACACTGAAGCTTTCTTT. It specifies CASMRGTPNTEAFF.

The chain recombines TRBV5-1 with TRBJ2-3, with 8 nucleotides matching TRBD1. This CDR3 spans 15 amino acids. The junction had 5 bases not matched to a gene; V was cut back by 4 bases and J by 1 base. The germline CDR1 and CDR2 sequences are SGHRS and YFSETQ. Here the CDR3 reads CASSGGQGGTDTQYF. The CDR3 coding sequence is TGCGCCAGCAGCGGCGGACAGGGTGGCACAGATACGCAGTATTTT.

The chain uses TRBV7-6 and TRBJ1-2, with D perhaps matching TRBD1 (5 bases). Germline CDR1 is SGHVS and CDR2 is FNYEAQ. The length of the CDR3 is 14 residues. V lost 3 bases to trimming and J lost 8 bases, with 16 bases between them. The CDR3 spells CASSLVGGYEGYTF. The CDR3, as DNA: TGTGCCAGCAGCTTGGTCGGGGGATATGAAGGCTACACCTTC.

The chain has TRBV7-9 and TRBJ2-7; 7 bases agree with TRBD1. The CDR3 runs 15 residues. Germline CDR1 SEHNR, CDR2 FQNEAQ (reference sequence). With V trimmed by 10 bases and J by 3 bases, 15 bases remained unmatched. CDR3 residues: CATQNNRGSVYEQYF. The CDR3 region has the DNA TGTGCCACACAAAACAACAGGGGTTCGGTCTACGAGCAGTACTTC. Looking up the rest from reference TRBV7-9 and TRBJ2-7 gives the full variable domain: DTGVSQNPRHKITKRGQNVTFRCDPISEHNRLYWYRQTLGQGPEFLTYFQNEAQLEKSRLLSDRFSAERPKGSFSTLEIQRTEQGDSAMYLCATQNNRGSVYEQYFGPGTRLTVT.

This clone was seen only once. The CDR3 protein is CASTFSGGAGENIQYF. CDR3 DNA sequence: TGTGCCAGCACCTTTAGCGGGGGGGCCGGAGAAAACATTCAGTACTTC. The chain is built from TRBV5-4 and TRBJ2-4; 11 bases match TRBD2. The CDR3 extends over 16 amino acids. With 6 bases clipped from V and 5 bases from J, the junction kept 10 bases outside the gene matches. Germline V CDR1 and CDR2: SGHNT, YYREEE (reference sequence).